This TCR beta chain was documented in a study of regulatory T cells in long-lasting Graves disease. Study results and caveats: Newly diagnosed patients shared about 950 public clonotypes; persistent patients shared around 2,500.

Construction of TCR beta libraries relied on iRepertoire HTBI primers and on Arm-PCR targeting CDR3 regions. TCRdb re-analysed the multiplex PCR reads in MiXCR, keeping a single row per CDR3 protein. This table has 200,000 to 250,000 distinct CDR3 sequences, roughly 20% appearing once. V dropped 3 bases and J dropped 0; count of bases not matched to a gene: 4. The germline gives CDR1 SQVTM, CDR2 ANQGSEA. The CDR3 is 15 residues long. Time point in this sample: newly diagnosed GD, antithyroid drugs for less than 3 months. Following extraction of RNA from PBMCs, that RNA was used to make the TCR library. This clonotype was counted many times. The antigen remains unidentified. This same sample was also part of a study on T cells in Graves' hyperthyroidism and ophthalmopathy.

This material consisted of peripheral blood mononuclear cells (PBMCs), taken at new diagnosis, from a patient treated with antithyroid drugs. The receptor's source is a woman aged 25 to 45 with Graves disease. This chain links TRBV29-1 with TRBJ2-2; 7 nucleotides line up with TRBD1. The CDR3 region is CSVEWQGANTGELFF. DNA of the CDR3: TGCAGCGTTGAGTGGCAGGGGGCGAACACCGGGGAGCTGTTTTTT.